This T cell receptor beta chain was observed in a study of response to subunit inactivated influenza vaccine. General study findings and limits: Few additional T cells are recruited per seasonal influenza vaccination, authors suggested.

This clonotype was counted many times. Its antigen is not known. TCRdb independently ran MiXCR on the RT-PCR reads; one entry per CDR3 protein. The sample includes more than 700,000 distinct CDR3 sequences, approximately 22% of them seen just once. Source: PBMCs from blood, taken roughly 5 days after vaccination. The TCR was taken from a man aged 50 to 60 who received an inactivated influenza vaccine.

CDR3 DNA: TGTGCCAGCAGCTTAGCTACAGGAGGGGACATTCAGTACTTC. This encodes CASSLATGGDIQYF. The chain couples TRBV7-9 to TRBJ2-4; D is perhaps TRBD2 (6 bases). Deletions cut 0 bases from V and 8 bases from J, with 11 bases between. The CDR3 totals 14 residues. Per the germline V gene, CDR1 is SEHNR and CDR2 is FQNEAQ (reference sequence). Combining the CDR3 with reference TRBV7-9 and TRBJ2-4 gives the whole variable domain DTGVSQNPRHKITKRGQNVTFRCDPISEHNRLYWYRQTLGQGPEFLTYFQNEAQLEKSRLLSDRFSAERPKGSFSTLEIQRTEQGDSAMYLCASSLATGGDIQYFGAGTRLSVL.